This T cell receptor beta chain was sequenced during a study of OX40 agonist ivuxolimab in advanced cancers. In the study overall: Prior anti-PD-1, anti-PD-L1 or anti-CTLA-4 therapy did not bar entry, and about 40% had some.

Produced via immunoSEQ multiplex PCR; TCRdb's table is partial and in-frame only. Of about 59,000 clones in the sample, roughly 85% are singletons; the top ten hold less than 0.55%. CDR3 length: 16 residues. V gave up 1 base and J gave up 9 bases; unmatched junction bases: 10. Germline V gene lookup returns CDR1 SGHRS and CDR2 YFSETQ. The material sequenced was CD4+ or CD8+ T cells sorted from blood, taken in a trial of the OX40 agonist ivuxolimab. The chain uses TRBV5-1 and TRBJ2-1, with TRBD2 matching 10 bases. The TCR sequence derives from an adult with an advanced solid tumor such as melanoma, head and neck, liver or kidney cancer. This CDR3 is CASSLYASGRGGEQFF. CDR3 nucleotides: TGCGCCAGCAGCTTGTACGCTAGCGGGAGAGGTGGTGAGCAGTTCTTC.